This T cell receptor (beta chain) appears in the sequencing data of a study of T-cell memory formation after mild COVID-19. Constant-segment primers and 5'RACE yielded cDNA libraries for TCR alpha and TCR beta, each carrying sample barcodes and UMIs. Using its own MiXCR run on the 5' RACE reads, TCRdb lists one record per CDR3 protein. The sample has hundreds of thousands of distinct CDR3 sequences, about 20% seen once. Germline V gives CDR1 LGHNA, CDR2 YSLEER. Trimming removed 1 base from V and 0 bases from J, with 6 bases in between. The CDR3 is made up of 14 amino acids. Sample: PBMCs or a T cell subset sorted from them (not recorded which). The sequence was obtained from an adult woman who had mild COVID-19 (a few samples of this study predate the infection). Cell type and time point are not known. This chain joins TRBV4-3 and TRBJ1-1; D ambiguous. CDR3 loop: CASSQVKMNTEAFF. In nucleotides, the CDR3 is TGCGCCAGCAGCCAAGTGAAAATGAACACTGAAGCTTTCTTT.